Below, 26 T cell receptor beta chains from the same sample are listed, as sequenced in a study of T-cell reconstitution after alpha-beta-depleted transplantation in children. Unique molecular identifiers were incorporated during preparation of the TCRbeta library. MiXCR was run by TCRdb on the PCR reads, yielding one entry per CDR3 protein. The table lists some 200,000 distinct CDR3 sequences, about 7% of them singletons. Sequencing was performed on PBMCs, taken before TCRalphabeta/CD19-depleted stem cell transplant. All receptors come from a boy between 2 and 10 years old with acute lymphoblastic leukemia, due to receive a stem cell transplant.

This clonotype was counted at least ten times. The CDR3 bases are TGTGCCGTAAAAATAGCGGGCGGCTCCTACAATGAGCAGTTCTTC. Translated: CAVKIAGGSYNEQFF. The J gene is TRBJ2-1, the V gene TRBV27, with TRBD2 identical over 7 bases. The CDR3 consists of 15 residues. CDR1 is MNHEY and CDR2 is SMNVEV in the germline V gene (reference sequence). J lost 0 bases, V lost 11 bases, and 10 bases had no gene match.

This clonotype was detected many times. The chain combines TRBV28 with TRBJ2-2; TRBD1 matches at 7 bases. The junction had 1 base not matched to a gene; V was cut back by 6 bases and J by 3 bases. The CDR3 sequence is 13 residues long. Germline-derived CDR1 and CDR2 are MDHEN and SYDVKM. The CDR3 nucleotides are TGTGCCAGCAGACAGGGGCACACCGGGGAGCTGTTTTTT. Encoded protein: CASRQGHTGELFF.

In this sample, this clonotype turned up many times. This chain uses TRBV15 with TRBJ2-7, with TRBD1 matching 8 bases. V lost 2 bases, J lost 3 bases, and 6 bases stayed unmatched. Germline V gene sequence: CDR1 LNHNV, CDR2 YYDKDF (reference sequence). The CDR3 is 15 residues long. The CDR3 DNA follows: TGTGCCACCAGCAGATCAGGACAGGGCCTCTACGAGCAGTACTTC. This sequence encodes CATSRSGQGLYEQYF.

This clonotype was seen repeatedly, ten times or more. The V call is TRBV4-2, the J call TRBJ2-1; D perhaps matches TRBD2 (6 bases). In germline, CDR1 is LGHNA, CDR2 YNFKEQ. Trimming shortened V by 4 bases and J by 2 bases, and 18 bases separated the two germline ends. The CDR3 is made up of 17 amino acids. CDR3: CASSRQGIADAYNEQFF. In DNA, the CDR3 is TGTGCCAGCAGCCGACAAGGGATAGCGGATGCCTACAATGAGCAGTTCTTC.

This clonotype was found many times. V and J are TRBV20-1 and TRBJ2-5, with unresolved D. The CDR3 sequence is 14 residues long. Germline V gene lookup returns CDR1 DFQATT and CDR2 SNEGSKA (reference sequence). Trimming took 0 bases from V and 4 from J, leaving 12 bases between them. DNA for the CDR3: TGCAGTGCTAGAGAACCAGATCCCGGAGAGACCCAGTACTTC. Its translation: CSAREPDPGETQYF.

This clonotype was recorded at least ten times. The chain carries TRBV28 and TRBJ2-7, with D hard to call. There are 11 residues in the CDR3. Germline CDR1 and CDR2: MDHEN and SYDVKM. With 6 bases removed from V and 5 bases from J, the gap between germline ends came to 8 bases. The CDR3 DNA sequence: TGTGCCAGCAGCCGGTCCAACGAGCAGTACTTC. This translates into CASSRSNEQYF. Combining the CDR3 with reference TRBV28 and TRBJ2-7 gives the whole variable domain DVKVTQSSRYLVKRTGEKVFLECVQDMDHENMFWYRQDPGLGLRLIYFSYDVKMKEKGDIPEGYSVSREKKERFSLILESASTNQTSMYLCASSRSNEQYFGPGTRLTVT.

This clonotype occurred a few times. The chain uses TRBV28 and TRBJ2-2; 8 nucleotides agree with TRBD2. The CDR3 covers 16 residues. Germline trimming cut 3 bases from V and 4 bases from J; bases unmatched to any gene: 7. Germline values: CDR1 MDHEN, CDR2 SYDVKM. Written as DNA, the CDR3 is TGTGCCAGCAGTTTCCCAAGCGGGAGAGGCACCGGGGAGCTGTTTTTT. Translating it yields CASSFPSGRGTGELFF.

The V and J genes are TRBV29-1 and TRBJ2-3, with D tentatively TRBD2 (7 bases). The CDR3 is 15 residues long. The V end was cut by 7 bases, the J end by 4 bases, with 21 bases between. Germline V gene lookup returns CDR1 SQVTM and CDR2 ANQGSEA. The CDR3 loop is CSAEEGGLIADTQYF. For the CDR3, the DNA is TGCAGCGCCGAAGAGGGGGGGCTAATAGCAGATACGCAGTATTTT.

This clonotype was counted at least ten times. The chain links TRBV20-1 to TRBJ2-1; 11 nucleotides line up with TRBD2. Trimming took 2 bases from V and 7 from J; bases not matched to a gene: 10. Germline CDR1 is DFQATT and CDR2 is SNEGSKA (reference sequence). CDR3 size: 16 residues. In nucleotides, the CDR3 is TGCAGTGCTAGAATGGGGACTAGCGGTCCGGGGAATGAGCAGTTCTTC. Amino acids: CSARMGTSGPGNEQFF.

This clonotype has a count of ten or more. The chain recombines TRBV20-1 with TRBJ2-3; 7 nucleotides match TRBD1. The V segment lost 0 bases and the J segment 11 bases; nucleotides outside the gene matches: 5. Germline assignment: CDR1 DFQATT and CDR2 SNEGSKA (reference sequence). The CDR3 contains 12 residues. The CDR3 coding sequence is TGCAGTGCTAGAGATATCCGGACAGGGCAGTATTTT. Amino acids: CSARDIRTGQYF.

This rearrangement joins TRBV3-1 to TRBJ2-1; 7 bases match TRBD1. The CDR3 loop spans 12 amino acids. CDR1 and CDR2 from the germline V gene are LGHDT and YNNKEL (reference sequence). Trimming removed 6 bases from V and 14 bases from J; junction bases left unmatched: 10. Here the CDR3 DNA reads TGTGCCAGCAGGGGGCAGGGGACAGAGGAGTTCTTC. It yields the protein CASRGQGTEEFF.

The table lists this clonotype with many counts. This chain connects TRBV5-1 to TRBJ2-3, with D possibly matching TRBD1 (6 bases). The germline gives CDR1 SGHRS, CDR2 YFSETQ. The CDR3 sequence is 16 residues long. V gave up 4 bases and J gave up 4 bases, with 19 bases separating them. The DNA of the CDR3 is TGCGCCAGCAGCGCCGGTCAGGGGCGCTGGTCAGATACGCAGTATTTT. Amino acids: CASSAGQGRWSDTQYF.

This clonotype was seen many times. This rearrangement joins TRBV7-9 to TRBJ2-1; D ambiguous. The germline CDR1 and CDR2 sequences are SEHNR and FQNEAQ (reference sequence). This CDR3 is built from 15 residues. Trimming stripped 8 bases from V and 5 bases from J, with 19 bases between. CDR3 DNA: TGTGCCAGCGGCTGGCCGGGTTTCACCCACAATGAGCAGTTCTTC. Its protein product is CASGWPGFTHNEQFF.

This clonotype was seen many times. The rearrangement uses TRBV28 and TRBJ2-6; the D call may be TRBD1 or TRBD2 (5 bases each). Germline V lookup: CDR1 MDHEN, CDR2 SYDVKM. V was clipped by 3 bases and J by 3 bases, with 24 bases between them. The CDR3 runs to 20 residues. The CDR3 DNA is TGTGCCAGCAGTTTCAGTTCCCCCGGGGCCCACGCGGGTGGGGCCAACGTCCTGACTTTC. This gives the protein CASSFSSPGAHAGGANVLTF.

This clonotype turned up a few times. V is TRBV2 and J is TRBJ2-3; possible D gene TRBD2, 6 bases. This CDR3 region has 16 residues. Germline loops: CDR1 SNHLY, CDR2 FYNNEI. V was cut by 4 bases and J by 0 bases, with 14 bases left in between. The CDR3 sequence is CASSAGLAASTDTQYF. CDR3 coding DNA: TGTGCCAGCAGTGCCGGGTTAGCGGCTAGCACAGATACGCAGTATTTT.

This clonotype has a count of ten or more. The V gene is TRBV6-2 or TRBV6-3, the J gene TRBJ2-7; no clear D gene. Germline CDR1 reads MNHEY; CDR2 reads SVGEGT. There are 12 residues in the CDR3. Trimming took off 6 bases at V and 3 bases at J, with 9 bases between the two ends. The CDR3 DNA sequence: TGTGCCAGCAGGAATCCCAGCTACGAGCAGTACTTC. Its protein product is CASRNPSYEQYF.

This clonotype was recorded many times. The DNA for the CDR3 is TGCGCCAGCAGCTTACAGGCTCAGTCCTACAATGAGCAGTTCTTC. This sequence encodes CASSLQAQSYNEQFF. V is TRBV5-1 and J is TRBJ2-1; possible D gene TRBD1, 5 bases. Trimming shortened V by 2 bases and J by 1 base, and 10 bases separated the two germline ends. Per the germline V gene, CDR1 is SGHRS and CDR2 is YFSETQ. The CDR3 has 15 residues.

This clonotype has just a few counts. The chain carries TRBV20-1 and TRBJ1-2; D is unclear. The V end lost 6 bases, the J end lost 4 bases, and 12 bases lay between the germline ends. Germline-derived CDR1 and CDR2 are DFQATT and SNEGSKA (reference sequence). This CDR3 comprises 12 residues. For the CDR3, the DNA is TGCAGTGCCCCTCCCAATCTCTATGGCTACACCTTC. It translates to CSAPPNLYGYTF.

This clonotype has a count of ten or more. The chain has TRBV11-2 and TRBJ2-3, with unresolved D. The CDR3 has 14 amino acids. Between the trimmed V and J ends, which lost 3 bases and 1 base, there was a span of 8 bases. Germline V CDR1 and CDR2: SGHAT, FQNNGV. CDR3: CASSLRWGTDTQYF. The CDR3 DNA sequence: TGTGCCAGCAGCTTGCGATGGGGCACAGATACGCAGTATTTT. The complete variable domain, with remaining parts taken from reference TRBV11-2 and TRBJ2-3, reads EAGVAQSPRYKIIEKRQSVAFWCNPISGHATLYWYQQILGQGPKLLIQFQNNGVVDDSQLPKDRFSAERLKGVDSTLKIQPAKLEDSAVYLCASSLRWGTDTQYFGPGTRLTVL.

This clonotype has ten or more counts. The chain joins TRBV27 to TRBJ2-7; D remains ambiguous. The CDR3 is 14 amino acids. V was shortened by 4 bases and J by 3 bases, with 13 bases between the two germline ends. Germline assignment: CDR1 MNHEY and CDR2 SMNVEV (reference sequence). The CDR3 DNA reads as TGTGCCAGCAGTTGGGTATCCCCCCTCTACGAGCAGTACTTC. Translated: CASSWVSPLYEQYF.

This clonotype was detected only a few times. CDR3 protein: CSVPGGVTGELFF. In DNA form, the CDR3 reads TGCAGCGTTCCCGGGGGGGTGACCGGGGAGCTGTTTTTT. This rearrangement joins TRBV29-1 to TRBJ2-2, with 8 bases aligning to TRBD2. The germline V gene has CDR1 SQVTM and CDR2 ANQGSEA. The CDR3 has 13 amino acids. V shed 5 bases, J shed 5 bases, and the junction held 4 bases outside the gene matches.

This clonotype was observed at least ten times. The V and J genes are TRBV28 and TRBJ1-4, with D possibly matching TRBD1 (5 bases). This CDR3 is built from 14 residues. CDR1 MDHEN and CDR2 SYDVKM come from the germline V gene. Deletions cut 8 bases from V and 5 bases from J, with 15 bases between. The chain's CDR3 is CASQQGYLNEKLFF. CDR3 in DNA: TGTGCCAGCCAGCAGGGCTACTTAAATGAAAAACTGTTTTTT.

This clonotype has more than one count but fewer than ten. This sequence joins TRBV6-4 and TRBJ1-2; 7 bases map to TRBD1. Germline V gives CDR1 MRHNA, CDR2 SNTAGT. The CDR3 is 16 amino acids. After removal of 0 bases from V and 8 bases from J, the junction contained 12 bases not matched to a gene. Here the CDR3 DNA reads TGTGCCAGCAGTGACTCGATAGGGGGCGCCCCGAGGGGCTACACCTTC. The encoded protein is CASSDSIGGAPRGYTF.

This clonotype was detected ten times or more. The chain combines TRBV5-1 with TRBJ2-2, with D unresolved. This CDR3 is built from 13 residues. V was cut by 4 bases and J by 5 bases, with 9 bases left in between. CDR1 and CDR2 (germline): SGHRS, YFSETQ. CDR3 sequence: CASSPQETGELFF. Written as DNA, the CDR3 is TGCGCCAGCAGCCCTCAGGAAACCGGGGAGCTGTTTTTT. The whole variable domain, remainder taken from reference TRBV5-1 and TRBJ2-2, is KAGVTQTPRYLIKTRGQQVTLSCSPISGHRSVSWYQQTPGQGLQFLFEYFSETQRNKGNFPGRFSGRQFSNSRSEMNVSTLELGDSALYLCASSPQETGELFFGEGSRLTVL.

This clonotype was recorded at least ten times. The chain employs TRBV28 and TRBJ1-1; D gene uncertain. The CDR3 contains 13 residues. The V gene's germline CDR1 is MDHEN and CDR2 SYDVKM. V dropped 4 bases and J dropped 0 bases, with 6 bases sitting between them. The CDR3 loop is CASSSRLNTEAFF. The CDR3, as DNA: TGTGCCAGCAGTTCGCGGTTGAACACTGAAGCTTTCTTT. The full variable domain, its missing parts supplied by reference TRBV28 and TRBJ1-1, is DVKVTQSSRYLVKRTGEKVFLECVQDMDHENMFWYRQDPGLGLRLIYFSYDVKMKEKGDIPEGYSVSREKKERFSLILESASTNQTSMYLCASSSRLNTEAFFGQGTRLTVV.

This clonotype was counted at least ten times. V is TRBV10-2 and J is TRBJ1-2; the D gene is possibly TRBD1 (6 bases). The CDR3 is 12 residues long. V was shortened by 6 bases and J by 3 bases, with 8 bases between the two germline ends. The V gene's germline CDR1 is WSHSY and CDR2 SAAADI. The CDR3 sequence: CASRDSDYGYTF. CDR3 in DNA: TGCGCCAGCAGGGACAGTGACTATGGCTACACCTTC.